Shown below are 24 T cell receptor beta chains from a single sample sequenced in a study of T cells after yellow fever vaccination. TCRdb processed the 5' RACE reads anew with MiXCR; each CDR3 protein has one entry. Of under 55,000 distinct CDR3 sequences in the sample, 6.5% to 8.5% were seen once. The sample in question was CD8+ T cells not binding an NS4B(214-222) dextramer, sorted from PBMCs, obtained around 45 days after the first yellow fever vaccination. The receptors shown here come from a young man who received the YFV17D yellow fever vaccine.

The chain links TRBV4-1 to TRBJ1-2; no definite D call. This CDR3 comprises 14 residues. CDR1 is MGHRA, CDR2 YSYEKL, per germline. V lost 3 bases to trimming and J lost 7 bases, with 15 bases between them. DNA of the CDR3: TGCGCCAGCAGCCACGAACTTATGATCGGTGGCTACACCTTC. Encoded protein: CASSHELMIGGYTF.

The chain carries TRBV12-3 or TRBV12-4 and TRBJ1-1; 7 nucleotides line up with TRBD1. This CDR3 spans 14 amino acids. V was pared by 4 bases and J by 3 bases, with 5 bases of the junction left unmatched. CDR3 protein: CASSWGQFYTEAFF. CDR3 nucleotides: TGTGCCAGCAGTTGGGGACAGTTCTACACTGAAGCTTTCTTT.

This clonotype was detected ten times or more. This chain joins TRBV7-6 and TRBJ2-7; D is tentatively TRBD1 or TRBD2 (5 bases each). V lost 4 bases and J lost 3, with 16 bases in between. Germline lookup yields CDR1 SGHVS and CDR2 FNYEAQ. The CDR3 runs 15 residues. The CDR3 sequence: CASSSPGTDGYEQYF. CDR3 nucleotide sequence: TGTGCCAGCAGCTCCCCCGGGACGGATGGCTACGAGCAGTACTTC.

This clonotype was found many times. The genes are TRBV12-3 or TRBV12-4 and TRBJ2-3; 7 nucleotides line up with TRBD1. V was pared by 4 bases and J by 5 bases, with 9 bases of the junction left unmatched. This CDR3 is 15 amino acids long. Written as DNA, the CDR3 is TGTGCCAGCAGTTCTTGGCAGGGGGAAGTAGATACGCAGTATTTT. Translating it yields CASSSWQGEVDTQYF.

This clonotype was detected ten times or more. The chain carries TRBV9 and TRBJ2-3, with 10 positions matching TRBD2. This CDR3 has 15 amino acids. Losses at the gene ends were 0 bases for V and 3 bases for J; bases not matched to a gene: 1. Germline lookup yields CDR1 SGDLS and CDR2 YYNGEE. This chain's CDR3 is CASSVEGLATDTQYF. CDR3 coding DNA: TGTGCCAGCAGCGTAGAGGGACTAGCGACAGATACGCAGTATTTT.

This clonotype was counted a few times. The chain uses TRBV7-9 and TRBJ2-5; D is perhaps TRBD1 (6 bases). The CDR3 extends over 14 amino acids. Germline V lookup: CDR1 SEHNR, CDR2 FQNEAQ (reference sequence). Trimming took 6 bases from V and 2 from J, leaving 13 bases between them. The CDR3 sequence: CASSPGHRQETQYF. Here the CDR3 DNA reads TGTGCCAGCAGTCCGGGACACCGACAAGAGACCCAGTACTTC.

This clonotype was seen many times. The chain uses TRBV20-1 and TRBJ2-7, with 10 bases that match TRBD1. CDR1 and CDR2 from the germline V gene are DFQATT and SNEGSKA (reference sequence). This CDR3 comprises 14 residues. J was trimmed by 6 bases and V by 4 bases; bases with no gene match: 9. Here the CDR3 reads CSATWDRGASEQYF. The CDR3 region has the DNA TGCAGTGCTACTTGGGACAGGGGAGCCTCCGAGCAGTACTTC.

V usage is TRBV9 and J usage is TRBJ2-1; 7 bases map to TRBD1. Germline CDR1 is SGDLS and CDR2 is YYNGEE. This CDR3 region has 15 residues. V was pared by 0 bases and J by 3 bases, with 3 bases of the junction left unmatched. CDR3 nucleotides: TGTGCCAGCAGCGTAGCAAGGGGGCACTACAATGAGCAGTTCTTC. This sequence encodes CASSVARGHYNEQFF.

This clonotype turned up a few times. The chain recombines TRBV5-1 with TRBJ2-5; 9 bases fit TRBD1. The CDR3 has 17 residues. Losses at the gene ends were 7 bases for V and 0 bases for J; bases not matched to a gene: 13. CDR1 SGHRS and CDR2 YFSETQ come from the germline V gene. The CDR3 DNA sequence: TGCGCCAGCGGACCCCAACCGGGGACAGGGTACCAAGAGACCCAGTACTTC. Its protein product is CASGPQPGTGYQETQYF.

The chain is built from TRBV12-3 or TRBV12-4 and TRBJ2-3, with D possibly called TRBD1 or TRBD2 (6 bases each). Between the trimmed V and J ends, which lost 5 bases and 5 bases, there was a span of 11 bases. The CDR3 loop spans 13 amino acids. DNA for the CDR3: TGTGCCAGCAGTGGGGGGCCAAAAGATACGCAGTATTTT. Its translation is CASSGGPKDTQYF.

This clonotype has a single count. One base away lies a much larger clone, so this may be a sequencing read error. V is TRBV12-3 or TRBV12-4 and J is TRBJ1-2; D gene unclear. Trimming took 5 bases from V and 4 from J, leaving 14 bases between them. The CDR3 spans 14 residues. CDR3 protein: CASSRSEGGYGYTF. The CDR3 bases are TGTGCCAGCAGTAGGTCCGAGGGAGGCTATGGCTACACCTTC.

This clonotype showed up many times. The V call is TRBV5-1, the J call TRBJ2-7; TRBD1 matches 8 bases. The CDR3 is 15 residues long. The germline V gene encodes CDR1 SGHRS and CDR2 YFSETQ. Trimming cost V 1 base and J 4 bases; bases outside gene matches: 7. The CDR3 loop reads CASSLSAQGVYEQYV. For the CDR3, the DNA is TGCGCCAGCAGCTTGTCGGCACAGGGGGTTTACGAGCAGTACGTC.

This chain links TRBV30 with TRBJ1-1; D is possibly TRBD1 (5 bases). Germline V lookup: CDR1 GTSNPN, CDR2 SVGIG (reference sequence). Trimming took off 0 bases at V and 5 bases at J, with 16 bases between the two ends. The CDR3 consists of 15 residues. CDR3 coding DNA: TGTGCCTGGAGTGTGAGGGGTATCGGAGATACTGAAGCTTTCTTT. Protein product: CAWSVRGIGDTEAFF.

This clonotype was counted a few times. The rearrangement links TRBV4-1 to TRBJ2-5, with 8 bases aligning to TRBD1. Trimming cost V 2 bases and J 6 bases; bases outside gene matches: 5. Germline CDR1 reads MGHRA; CDR2 reads YSYEKL. The CDR3 runs to 14 residues. CDR3 in amino acids: CASSQQGASKTQYF. The CDR3 coding sequence is TGCGCCAGCAGCCAACAGGGGGCATCGAAGACCCAGTACTTC.

This clonotype came up a few times. This chain joins TRBV7-9 and TRBJ2-5; perhaps TRBD2 as D (6 bases). CDR1 is SEHNR, CDR2 FQNEAQ, per germline (reference sequence). Trimming took off 3 bases at V and 5 bases at J, with 16 bases between the two ends. This CDR3 region has 15 residues. CDR3 sequence reads: CASSFMRGSGETQYF. In DNA form, the CDR3 reads TGTGCCAGCAGCTTCATGAGGGGAAGCGGGGAGACCCAGTACTTC.

This clonotype showed up just a few times. The rearrangement uses TRBV6-5 and TRBJ1-2; D perhaps matches TRBD1 (5 bases). This CDR3 comprises 17 residues. Deletions cut 5 bases from V and 8 bases from J, with 27 bases between. CDR1 and CDR2 (germline): MNHEY, SVGAGI. CDR3 DNA: TGTGCCAGCAGTACCGATAAATCAGGGACCCCCCTGAAGGGCTACACCTTC. Protein product: CASSTDKSGTPLKGYTF.

This clonotype has at least ten counts. V gene TRBV3-1 combines with J gene TRBJ2-7; 9 bases agree with TRBD1. V gave up 4 bases and J gave up 0 bases; unmatched junction bases: 7. CDR1 and CDR2 from the germline V gene are LGHDT and YNNKEL (reference sequence). The CDR3 totals 16 residues. The CDR3 sequence: CASSLQQGASSYEQYF. In DNA, the CDR3 is TGTGCCAGCAGCCTACAACAGGGGGCCAGCTCCTACGAGCAGTACTTC.

J is TRBJ2-7 and V is TRBV12-3 or TRBV12-4; 9 nucleotides match TRBD1. This CDR3 has 14 residues. V trimming: 5 bases; J trimming: 4 bases; junction bases outside the gene matches: 6. CDR3 nucleotide sequence: TGTGCCAGCAGTGCCGGGACAGGGCTTTACGAGCAGTACTTC. This translates into CASSAGTGLYEQYF.

V usage is TRBV4-1 and J usage is TRBJ2-7; D is tentatively TRBD1 or TRBD2 (6 bases each). The CDR3 extends over 15 amino acids. With 1 base removed from V and 3 bases from J, the gap between germline ends came to 13 bases. Germline V gives CDR1 MGHRA, CDR2 YSYEKL. CDR3 region: CASSQARGGNYEQYF. The DNA of the CDR3 is TGCGCCAGCAGCCAAGCCCGAGGGGGGAACTACGAGCAGTACTTC.

V gene TRBV12-3 or TRBV12-4 combines with J gene TRBJ2-1; 11 bases align to TRBD2. Unmatched junction bases numbered 9, after V lost 5 bases and J lost 0 bases. There are 18 residues in the CDR3. The CDR3 protein is CASSPVASGGPSYNEQFF. CDR3 DNA: TGTGCCAGCAGTCCCGTGGCTAGCGGGGGGCCCTCCTACAATGAGCAGTTCTTC.

In its sample, this clonotype was seen many times. The chain is built from TRBV20-1 and TRBJ2-4; D not certain. There are 11 residues in the CDR3. Germline V CDR1 and CDR2: DFQATT, SNEGSKA (reference sequence). V was clipped by 6 bases and J by 7 bases, with 10 bases between them. The CDR3 loop reads CSAPSGNIQYF. CDR3 in DNA: TGCAGTGCCCCCTCCGGGAACATTCAGTACTTC.

A few counts support this clonotype. The rearrangement links TRBV7-6 to TRBJ2-3; 9 bases line up with TRBD1. The CDR3 extends over 17 amino acids. Germline V gene data show CDR1 as SGHVS and CDR2 as FNYEAQ. With 5 bases clipped from V and 6 bases from J, the junction kept 15 bases outside the gene matches. The DNA of the CDR3 is TGTGCCAGCAGCCCCTCCGCCGGGACAGGGTCAGGTGATACGCAGTATTTT. It specifies CASSPSAGTGSGDTQYF. Supplemented by reference TRBV7-6 and TRBJ2-3, the full variable domain reads GAGVSQSPRYKVTKRGQDVALRCDPISGHVSLYWYRQALGQGPEFLTYFNYEAQQDKSGLPNDRFSAERPEGSISTLTIQRTEQRDSAMYRCASSPSAGTGSGDTQYFGPGTRLTVL.

This clonotype was observed a handful of times. V gene TRBV7-2 combines with J gene TRBJ2-1; 7 bases fit TRBD1. The CDR3 is made up of 17 amino acids. The germline gives CDR1 SGHTA, CDR2 FQGNSA. V lost 6 bases, J lost 3 bases, and 14 bases stayed unmatched. This chain's CDR3 is CASRLHRGRGFYNEQFF. The CDR3 DNA is TGTGCCAGCAGGCTCCACAGGGGTCGGGGATTCTACAATGAGCAGTTCTTC.

This clonotype was observed a few times. The genes are TRBV7-8 and TRBJ2-7; D possibly corresponds to TRBD2 (6 bases). Germline lookup yields CDR1 SGHVS and CDR2 FQNEAQ. V gave up 1 base and J gave up 6 bases, with 10 bases separating them. The CDR3 consists of 13 residues. CDR3 in DNA: TGTGCCAGCAGCTTAGGCGGGGTAGGCGAGCAGTACGTC. It translates to CASSLGGVGEQYV.